The clone carrying this T cell receptor (beta chain) occurred a few times. The authors prepared the TCRbeta library with unique molecular identifiers. Via MiXCR, TCRdb re-called the PCR reads, giving one row per CDR3 protein. The sample includes 600,000 to 800,000 distinct CDR3 sequences, over 10% seen only once; the top ten take about 0.77%. This record comes from a study of T-cell reconstitution after alpha-beta-depleted transplantation in children. The ends lost 4 bases at V and 0 bases at J; junction bases unmatched: 5. Germline CDR1 reads SGHRS; CDR2 reads YFSETQ. The CDR3 has 17 residues. The TCR comes from a girl aged 2 to 10 with congenital amegakaryocytic thrombocytopenia, due to receive a stem cell transplant. The chain has TRBV5-1 and TRBJ2-1; 12 bases are a match to TRBD2. The sample consisted of PBMCs, taken before TCRalphabeta/CD19-depleted stem cell transplant. The CDR3 nucleotides read TGCGCCAGCAGCCTCTTGACTAGCGGGAGCTCCTACAATGAGCAGTTCTTC. It specifies CASSLLTSGSSYNEQFF.